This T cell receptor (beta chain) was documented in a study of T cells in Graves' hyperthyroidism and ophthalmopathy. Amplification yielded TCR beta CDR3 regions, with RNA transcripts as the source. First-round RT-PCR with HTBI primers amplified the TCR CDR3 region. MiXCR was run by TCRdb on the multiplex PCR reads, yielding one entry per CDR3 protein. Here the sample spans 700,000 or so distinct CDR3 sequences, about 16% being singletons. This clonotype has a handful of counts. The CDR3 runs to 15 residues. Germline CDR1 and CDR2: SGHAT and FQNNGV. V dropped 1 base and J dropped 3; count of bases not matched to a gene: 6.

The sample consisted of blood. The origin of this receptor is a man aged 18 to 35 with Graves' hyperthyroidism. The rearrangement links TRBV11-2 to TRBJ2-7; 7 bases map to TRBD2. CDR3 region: CASSLVGGRSYEQYF. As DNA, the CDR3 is TGTGCCAGCAGCTTAGTAGGCGGGAGAAGCTACGAGCAGTACTTC.